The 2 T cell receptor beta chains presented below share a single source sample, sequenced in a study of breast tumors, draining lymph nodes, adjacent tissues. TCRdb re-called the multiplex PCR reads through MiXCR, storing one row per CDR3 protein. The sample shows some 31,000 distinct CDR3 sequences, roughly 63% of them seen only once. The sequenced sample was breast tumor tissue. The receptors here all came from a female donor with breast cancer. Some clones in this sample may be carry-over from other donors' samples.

CDR3 residues: CASVRQRQETQYF. CDR3 in DNA: TGTGCCAGCGTCAGACAGCGACAAGAGACCCAGTACTTC. The chain employs TRBV2 and TRBJ2-5; tentative D call: TRBD1 (5 bases). The CDR3 runs to 13 residues. V was pared by 8 bases and J by 2 bases, with 12 bases between. Germline V gene sequence: CDR1 SNHLY, CDR2 FYNNEI.

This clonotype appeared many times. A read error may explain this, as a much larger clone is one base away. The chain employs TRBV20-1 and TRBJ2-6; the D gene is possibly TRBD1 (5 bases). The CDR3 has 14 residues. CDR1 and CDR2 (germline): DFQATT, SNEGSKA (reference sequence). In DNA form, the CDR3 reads TGCAGTGCTTGTTGCTACTCTGGGGCCACCGTCCTGACTTTC. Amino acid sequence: CSACCYSGATVLTF.